This T cell receptor beta chain was identified during a study of T-cell reconstitution after alpha-beta-depleted transplantation in children. This clonotype has ten or more counts. Its antigen is unknown. Regarding the study as a whole: A year had passed since transplant, and T-cell counts and diversity by then came mostly from newly produced T cells. At day 60, the high TCRbeta diversity found in some patients originated from recipient T cells and thymic progenitors that had survived. Alpha-beta T cells present about two months after transplant were reported to originate from several hundred expanded graft clones.

Germline assignment: CDR1 SEHNR and CDR2 FQNEAQ (reference sequence). The V segment lost 5 bases and the J segment 5 bases; nucleotides outside the gene matches: 3. The CDR3 extends over 15 amino acids. A library of TCRbeta sequences, prepared with unique molecular identifiers, was generated. One entry per CDR3 protein results from TCRdb running MiXCR on the PCR reads. Counted here are some 300,000 distinct CDR3 sequences, 10% occurring once; the ten biggest clones make up 7.5%. This TCR was sampled from a boy younger than two with acute myeloid leukemia, due to receive a stem cell transplant. The chain uses TRBV7-9 and TRBJ2-1; TRBD2 aligns across 13 bases. The sample in question was PBMCs, obtained before TCRalphabeta/CD19-depleted stem cell transplant. The CDR3 is CASSLGLAGNNEQFF. As DNA, the CDR3 is TGTGCCAGCAGCCTGGGACTAGCGGGAAACAATGAGCAGTTCTTC.